The 23 T cell receptor beta chains in this list originate from one sample, sequenced in a study of CD8+ T cells in alopecia areata (dated by TCRdb to between 2017 and 2018). Library construction relied on the immunoSEQ multiplex PCR assay. RNA was extracted from all samples and reverse transcribed into cDNA, which served as template for TCR sequencing. TCRdb mirrors the immuneACCESS table, restricted to in-frame sequences. Some clones are absent from its copies; in checked studies, under half trace to an unresolved V gene, and the reason for the others is unknown. The sample records around 12,000 clones, roughly 60% of which are singletons. Of the sample, about a fifth falls within the top ten clones. From alopecia areata patients, peripheral blood was collected along with lesional scalp punch biopsies. The sample comprised skin. These receptor sequences come from a human donor with alopecia areata.

The chain is built from TRBV15 and TRBJ2-1; no reliable D call. The V end lost 1 base, the J end lost 1 base, and 8 bases lay between the germline ends. The CDR3 sequence is 15 residues long. Looked up from germline, CDR1 is LNHNV and CDR2 is YYDKDF (reference sequence). The DNA for the CDR3 is TGTGCCACCAGCAGAGGAGGCTCTTCCTACAATGAGCAGTTCTTC. It is translated as CATSRGGSSYNEQFF.

V is TRBV28 and J is TRBJ2-3, with 12 bases aligning to TRBD1. Germline V gene lookup returns CDR1 MDHEN and CDR2 SYDVKM. This CDR3 is built from 15 residues. The ends lost 5 bases at V and 6 bases at J; junction bases unmatched: 6. Here the CDR3 reads CASSRGQGAVDTQYF. The CDR3 nucleotides are TGTGCCAGCAGTAGGGGACAGGGGGCGGTCGATACGCAGTATTTT.

This clone was picked up one time. The chain couples TRBV14 to TRBJ2-7, with 8 bases identical to TRBD1. The CDR3 totals 12 residues. Per germline, CDR1 SGHDN and CDR2 FVKESK. Germline trimming cut 6 bases from V and 7 bases from J; bases unmatched to any gene: 5. The CDR3 is CASRRQGQEQYF. CDR3 nucleotide sequence: TGTGCCAGCAGACGACAGGGGCAAGAGCAGTACTTC.

The gene calls are TRBV29-1 and TRBJ1-2, with 8 bases lining up with TRBD1. The V gene's germline CDR1 is SQVTM and CDR2 ANQGSEA. V lost 7 bases and J lost 6; bases outside the gene matches: 4. The CDR3 spans 11 residues. Here the CDR3 reads CSGWTGNGYTF. The CDR3 nucleotides are TGCAGCGGCTGGACAGGGAATGGCTACACCTTC.

The rearrangement joins TRBV7-9 to TRBJ2-7; 16 bases are a match to TRBD2. The CDR3 covers 18 residues. V dropped 5 bases and J dropped 3; count of bases not matched to a gene: 10. Germline-derived CDR1 and CDR2 are SEHNR and FQNEAQ (reference sequence). CDR3 protein: CASSPGLAGGPTFYEQYF. CDR3 bases: TGTGCCAGCAGCCCGGGACTAGCGGGAGGGCCTACCTTCTACGAGCAGTACTTC.

The chain carries TRBV19 and TRBJ2-1; 7 nucleotides agree with TRBD2. From germline, CDR1 is LNHDA and CDR2 SQIVND (reference sequence). Trimming took 3 bases from V and 5 from J; bases not matched to a gene: 10. The CDR3 totals 16 residues. The CDR3 DNA sequence: TGTGCCAGTAGTATTCGGCTAGCGGAAGTAAACAATGAGCAGTTCTTC. This sequence encodes CASSIRLAEVNNEQFF.

The gene calls are TRBV25-1 and TRBJ2-5; D is unresolved. CDR1 is MGHDK and CDR2 is SYGVNS in the germline V gene. V was cut by 2 bases and J by 0 bases, with 4 bases left in between. The CDR3 extends over 13 amino acids. Here the CDR3 reads CASSEGNQETQYF. CDR3 nucleotide sequence: TGTGCCAGCAGTGAAGGGAACCAAGAGACCCAGTACTTC.

The table lists this clone with a few counts. The chain employs TRBV7-9 and TRBJ1-3, with no clear D. CDR1 is SEHNR and CDR2 is FQNEAQ in the germline V gene (reference sequence). The V end was cut by 5 bases, the J end by 0 bases, with 11 bases between. The CDR3 has 15 residues. The CDR3 loop is CASSPGPDSGNTIYF. The CDR3 DNA follows: TGTGCCAGCAGCCCAGGTCCCGACTCTGGAAACACCATATATTTT. The full variable domain, its missing parts supplied by reference TRBV7-9 and TRBJ1-3, is DTGVSQNPRHKITKRGQNVTFRCDPISEHNRLYWYRQTLGQGPEFLTYFQNEAQLEKSRLLSDRFSAERPKGSFSTLEIQRTEQGDSAMYLCASSPGPDSGNTIYFGEGSWLTVV.

A few counts support this clone. The V and J genes are TRBV7-9 and TRBJ2-1; D is possibly TRBD2 (6 bases). Germline V gene lookup returns CDR1 SEHNR and CDR2 FQNEAQ (reference sequence). Trimming pared 5 bases from V and 8 bases from J, leaving 19 bases between. This CDR3 is 15 amino acids long. The CDR3 is CASSGPQRRAHEQFF. CDR3 DNA: TGTGCCAGCAGCGGCCCTCAGCGGAGGGCCCATGAGCAGTTCTTC.

The V and J genes are TRBV6-1 and TRBJ2-7; TRBD1 matches at 7 bases. The germline CDR1 and CDR2 sequences are MNHNS and SASEGT. This CDR3 spans 13 amino acids. Trimming at V came to 6 bases and at J to 1 base, leaving 3 bases not matched to a gene. The CDR3 here is CASSGTESYEQYF. The CDR3 bases are TGTGCCAGCAGCGGGACAGAATCCTACGAGCAGTACTTC.

The sample holds a few counts of this clone. The rearrangement joins TRBV2 to TRBJ2-3; D not resolved. CDR3 size: 13 residues. Trimming removed 2 bases at V and 2 bases at J, with 5 bases between. The V gene's germline CDR1 is SNHLY and CDR2 FYNNEI. The CDR3 coding sequence is TGTGCCAGCAGTGAACCCTTCACAGATACGCAGTATTTT. Amino acids: CASSEPFTDTQYF.

A remark on this clone: An end of the junction differs from the germline gene, which may be a read error. The rearrangement uses TRBV30 and TRBJ2-3, with D hard to call. In germline, CDR1 is GTSNPN, CDR2 SVGIG (reference sequence). The CDR3 is made up of 13 amino acids. The CDR3 nucleotides are TGTACCTGGAGTTACGGGAGCACAGATACGCAGTATTTT. Protein: CTWSYGSTDTQYF.

There are a few counts of this clone. The CDR3 coding sequence is TGTGCCAGCAGTGATCCCCATAGGGCTAGCGGGAACTACAATGAGCAGTTCTTC. Protein sequence: CASSDPHRASGNYNEQFF. The chain uses TRBV2 and TRBJ2-1; TRBD2 agrees at 9 bases. Germline-derived CDR1 and CDR2 are SNHLY and FYNNEI. With 3 bases clipped from V and 3 bases from J, the junction kept 12 bases outside the gene matches. The CDR3 spans 18 residues.

The chain carries TRBV30 and TRBJ2-6; unclear D gene. The germline V gene has CDR1 GTSNPN and CDR2 SVGIG (reference sequence). Between the trimmed V and J ends, which lost 2 bases and 4 bases, there was a span of 9 bases. The CDR3 loop spans 14 amino acids. The CDR3 bases are TGTGCCTGGAGTAATGGGCCCGGGGCCAACGTCCTGACTTTC. It translates to CAWSNGPGANVLTF. Filled out from reference TRBV30 and TRBJ2-6, the complete variable domain reads SQTIHQWPATLVQPVGSPLSLECTVEGTSNPNLYWYRQAAGRGLQLLFYSVGIGQISSEVPQNLSASRPQDRQFILSSKKLLLSDSGFYLCAWSNGPGANVLTFGAGSRLTVL.

The table lists this clone with a few counts. CDR3 in amino acids: CSGSRGLVRNTEAFF. The CDR3 DNA sequence: TGCAGCGGGAGCAGGGGGCTCGTACGGAACACTGAAGCTTTCTTT. The rearrangement uses TRBV29-1 and TRBJ1-1; 8 nucleotides line up with TRBD1. The V segment lost 7 bases and the J segment 1 base; nucleotides outside the gene matches: 11. In germline, CDR1 is SQVTM, CDR2 ANQGSEA. The CDR3 consists of 15 residues.

This chain joins TRBV15 and TRBJ1-1; D gene ambiguous. The ends were cut back, 3 bases at V and 4 bases at J, with 9 bases in the middle. This CDR3 has 13 residues. Germline-derived CDR1 and CDR2 are LNHNV and YYDKDF (reference sequence). CDR3 nucleotide sequence: TGTGCCACCAGCAGTATTTACAGCACTGAAGCTTTCTTT. This encodes CATSSIYSTEAFF.

This chain connects TRBV19 to TRBJ2-7; TRBD1 matches at 7 bases. J gave up 0 bases and V 5 bases, and 16 bases lay outside the gene matches. The CDR3 extends over 18 amino acids. Germline CDR1 and CDR2: LNHDA and SQIVND (reference sequence). The CDR3 DNA sequence: TGTGCCAGTAGTCCCGGACCCGGACAGGAAAGGAGCTCCTACGAGCAGTACTTC. It yields the protein CASSPGPGQERSSYEQYF.

This sequence joins TRBV14 and TRBJ2-7; the match to TRBD2 covers 12 bases. The assigned J gene may be wrong: the sequence end matches TRBJ2-5 better. CDR3 size: 15 residues. Germline-derived CDR1 and CDR2 are SGHDN and FVKESK. The CDR3 reads CASTRLAGARETQYF. DNA for the CDR3: TGTGCCAGCACCCGACTAGCGGGAGCCCGAGAGACCCAGTACTTC.

The V and J genes are TRBV18 and TRBJ2-7; no definite D call. There are 14 residues in the CDR3. Trimming left V 3 bases short and J 1 base short, with 10 bases between. CDR1 KGHSH and CDR2 LQKENI come from the germline V gene. The CDR3 sequence: CASSPSVDSYEQYF. CDR3 coding DNA: TGTGCCAGCTCACCCTCTGTTGATTCCTACGAGCAGTACTTC.

This clone came up a few times. The chain joins TRBV10-2 to TRBJ1-5; a weak D match, TRBD1 (5 bases). Trimming removed 3 bases at V and 2 bases at J, with 11 bases between. The CDR3 runs to 15 residues. Germline V gene lookup returns CDR1 WSHSY and CDR2 SAAADI. CDR3 DNA sequence: TGCGCCAGCAGTGATTTGGGGGTCCGCAATCAGCCCCAGCATTTT. This translates into CASSDLGVRNQPQHF.

This chain links TRBV5-1 with TRBJ2-7; D gene unclear. Germline lookup yields CDR1 SGHRS and CDR2 YFSETQ. The CDR3 loop spans 12 amino acids. V lost 0 bases to trimming and J lost 7 bases, with 8 bases between them. In nucleotides, the CDR3 is TGCGCCAGCAGCTTGGAGGTGACAGAGCAGTACTTC. Protein: CASSLEVTEQYF. The whole variable domain, filled in from reference TRBV5-1 and TRBJ2-7, reads KAGVTQTPRYLIKTRGQQVTLSCSPISGHRSVSWYQQTPGQGLQFLFEYFSETQRNKGNFPGRFSGRQFSNSRSEMNVSTLELGDSALYLCASSLEVTEQYFGPGTRLTVT.

The CDR3 here is CSARTSGQQFF. The DNA for the CDR3 is TGCAGTGCGAGGACTAGCGGACAGCAGTTCTTC. The V and J genes are TRBV20-1 and TRBJ2-1, with 10 positions matching TRBD2. V gave up 6 bases and J gave up 11 bases; unmatched junction bases: 4. The CDR3 consists of 11 residues. Germline V gene sequence: CDR1 DFQATT, CDR2 SNEGSKA (reference sequence).

This chain's CDR3 is CASRDWDTQYF. For the CDR3, the DNA is TGTGCCAGCAGGGACTGGGATACGCAGTATTTT. The chain couples TRBV25-1 to TRBJ2-3; possibly TRBD2 for D (5 bases). V was shortened by 6 bases and J by 6 bases, with 7 bases between the two germline ends. The CDR3 extends over 11 amino acids. Germline V gene data show CDR1 as MGHDK and CDR2 as SYGVNS.